This TCR beta chain was obtained from a study of T cells in localized non-small cell lung cancer. This CDR3 is 15 amino acids long. Trimming shortened V by 3 bases and J by 7 bases, and 16 bases separated the two germline ends. Germline V gene lookup returns CDR1 SGDLS and CDR2 YYNGEE. General study findings and limits: Longer overall survival associated with higher blood T cell density; shorter survival with higher adjacent-lung clonality. Detection in adjacent lung was observed for a median roughly 57 of the top 100 tumor clones. Uninvolved adjacent lung, not tumor, had the highest T cell clonality. Heterogeneity is still possible, as just one tumor region was sequenced.

This clone is classed as medium-sized. The antigen is undetermined. Profiled with immunoSEQ multiplex PCR; TCRdb holds only in-frame clones, not every one. In the table there are approximately 4,600 clones, 28% of which are singletons. The rearrangement joins TRBV9 to TRBJ1-4; D possibly corresponds to TRBD1 (6 bases). The specimen was lung tumor tissue, collected before any cancer treatment. This sequence was found in a man between 40 and 70 years old with stage II lung adenocarcinoma. The CDR3 nucleotides are TGTGCCAGCAGCGACTACAGGGATGGAGGTGAAAAACTGTTTTTT. This encodes CASSDYRDGGEKLFF.